This T cell receptor beta chain was documented in a study of identifying expanded T cells in peripheral blood. The assay was immunoSEQ multiplex PCR, and TCRdb's table has in-frame clones only and misses some. The sample has about 85,000 clones, approximately 90% seen once; the top ten hold roughly 20%. Germline V gene lookup returns CDR1 MGHDK and CDR2 SYGVNS. The V gene lost 6 bases and the J gene lost 0 bases, with 9 bases spanning the gap. There are 13 residues in the CDR3. The material sequenced was blood. The chain carries TRBV25-1 and TRBJ2-7; tentative D call: TRBD1 (6 bases). This receptor was identified in a person aged 18 to 70 in good health. The CDR3 nucleotides are TGTGCCAGCAGCGGACAGAACTCCTACGAGCAGTACTTC. It encodes CASSGQNSYEQYF.